The source of this T cell receptor (beta chain) is a study of blood T cell repertoires in COVID-19. For the study at large: T cells, B-cell-depleted T cells, or PBMCs provided the cDNA or gDNA that served as material.

V shed 5 bases and J 3 bases; nucleotides not matched to a gene: 7. CDR3 size: 14 residues. Germline values: CDR1 MNHEY, CDR2 SVGAGI. Sequencing used immunoSEQ multiplex PCR; TCRdb keeps in-frame clones, though not all of them. Among over 200,000 clones, about nine tenths were seen once, and the ten largest hold 0.95% to 1.5%. Two negative PCRs, clearance, or symptom resolution characterized the recovered Cohort 3 donors. The receptor's source is a man in his thirties or forties who had recovered from COVID-19. Sequencing was performed on PBMCs or T cells enriched from blood (not recorded which). This sequence joins TRBV6-5 and TRBJ2-7; the match to TRBD2 covers 7 bases. The CDR3 loop is CASSPGRGRYEQYF. CDR3 DNA sequence: TGTGCCAGCAGTCCAGGGAGGGGCCGCTACGAGCAGTACTTC.